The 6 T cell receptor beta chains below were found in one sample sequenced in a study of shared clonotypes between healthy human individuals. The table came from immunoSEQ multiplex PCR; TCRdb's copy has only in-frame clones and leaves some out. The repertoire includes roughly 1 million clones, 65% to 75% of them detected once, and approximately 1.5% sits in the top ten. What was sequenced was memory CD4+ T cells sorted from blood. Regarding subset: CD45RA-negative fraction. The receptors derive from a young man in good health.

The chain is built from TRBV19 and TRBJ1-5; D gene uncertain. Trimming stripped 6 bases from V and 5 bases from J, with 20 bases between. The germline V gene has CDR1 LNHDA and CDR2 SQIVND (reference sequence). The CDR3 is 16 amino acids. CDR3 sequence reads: CASRVEGGRWDQPQHF. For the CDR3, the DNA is TGTGCCAGTAGGGTCGAAGGAGGTAGGTGGGATCAGCCCCAGCATTTT. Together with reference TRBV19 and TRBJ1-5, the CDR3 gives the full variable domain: DGGITQSPKYLFRKEGQNVTLSCEQNLNHDAMYWYRQDPGQGLRLIYYSQIVNDFQKGDIAEGYSVSREKKESFPLTVTSAQKNPTAFYLCASRVEGGRWDQPQHFGDGTRLSIL.

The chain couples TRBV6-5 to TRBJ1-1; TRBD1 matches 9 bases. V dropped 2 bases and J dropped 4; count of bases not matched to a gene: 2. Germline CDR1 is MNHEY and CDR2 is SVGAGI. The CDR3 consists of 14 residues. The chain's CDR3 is CASSYTGGRTEAFF. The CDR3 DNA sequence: TGTGCCAGCAGTTACACAGGGGGCCGCACTGAAGCTTTCTTT.

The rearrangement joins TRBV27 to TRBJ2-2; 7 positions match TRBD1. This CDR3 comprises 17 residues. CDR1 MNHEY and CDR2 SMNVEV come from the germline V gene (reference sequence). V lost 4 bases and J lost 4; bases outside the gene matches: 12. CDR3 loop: CASSSRGQSLITGELFF. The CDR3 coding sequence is TGTGCCAGCAGTTCAAGGGGACAGTCCCTTATCACCGGGGAGCTGTTTTTT.

CDR3 in DNA: TGTGCCAGCAGTTTCGGGACAGGGCTATACAATGAGCAGTTCTTC. As protein: CASSFGTGLYNEQFF. V and J are TRBV6-5 and TRBJ2-1; the match to TRBD1 covers 9 bases. V shed 4 bases, J shed 4 bases, and the junction held 5 bases outside the gene matches. Germline V lookup: CDR1 MNHEY, CDR2 SVGAGI. The length of the CDR3 is 15 residues.

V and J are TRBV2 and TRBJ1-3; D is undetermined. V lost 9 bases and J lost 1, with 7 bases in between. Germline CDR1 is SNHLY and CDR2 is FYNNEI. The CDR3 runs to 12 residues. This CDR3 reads CASEESGNTIYF. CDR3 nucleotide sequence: TGTGCCAGTGAAGAATCTGGAAACACCATATATTTT. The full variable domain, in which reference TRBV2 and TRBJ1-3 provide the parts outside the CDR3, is EPEVTQTPSHQVTQMGQEVILRCVPISNHLYFYWYRQILGQKVEFLVSFYNNEISEKSEIFDDQFSVERPDGSNFTLKIRSTKLEDSAMYFCASEESGNTIYFGEGSWLTVV.

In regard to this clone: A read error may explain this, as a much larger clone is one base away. CDR3 amino acids: CASSGSSYEQYF. DNA for the CDR3: TGTGCCAGCAGCGGGAGCTCCTACGAGCAGTACTTC. The chain has TRBV5-4 and TRBJ2-7, with D possibly matching TRBD2 (5 bases). Between the trimmed V and J ends, which lost 4 bases and 0 bases, there was a span of 5 bases. The CDR3 loop spans 12 amino acids. Germline V lookup: CDR1 SGHNT, CDR2 YYREEE (reference sequence). Together with reference TRBV5-4 and TRBJ2-7, the CDR3 gives the full variable domain: ETGVTQSPTHLIKTRGQQVTLRCSSQSGHNTVSWYQQALGQGPQFIFQYYREEENGRGNFPPRFSGLQFPNYSSELNVNALELDDSALYLCASSGSSYEQYFGPGTRLTVT.